This TCR beta chain was identified in a study of spatial heterogeneity in lung cancer (dated by TCRdb to between 2017 and 2020). Some background on the complete study: More beta-chain than alpha-chain transcripts were consistently detected, likely reflecting higher beta-chain transcript abundance. In the raw uncorrected reads, each unique combination of TCR and UMI appeared more than ten times on average. TCR alpha and beta repertoires were quantitatively compared across multiple tumor regions, matched nontumor lung and blood in non-small cell lung cancer. Nonsynonymous mutation counts, determined by whole-exome sequencing of tumor tissue, were related to TCR repertoire features. At surgery, both alpha and beta chains were TCR-sequenced in roughly 230 tumor regions, fewer than 80 matched nontumor lung samples and some 60 PBMC samples.

Taken from the germline V gene, the CDR1 and CDR2 loops are MDHEN and SYDVKM. The cysteine opens and the phenylalanine closes a CDR3 of 12 amino acids. Only CDR3 DNA remains: 36 bases, in frame from the first base. V was cut back by 1 base and J by 4 bases, leaving a gap of 4 bases between them. Study-wide conclusions, independent of this receptor: Ubiquitous expanded tumor TCRs were found in blood more often at tumor resection than at routine follow-up. Additional single-cell paired TCR alpha and beta sequencing was considered necessary to confirm, at a functional level, the hypothesis that regional TCRs recognize regional mutations.

According to the study, the label for this sample's time point signals: sample taken at primary tumor resection. Samples were obtained from roughly 72 patients with early-stage, untreated non-small cell lung cancer from the lung TRACERx cohort. Whole RNA extracted from tumor and nontumor lung tissue, or from cryopreserved PBMC samples, was used for TCR sequencing without cell sorting. A patient was chosen for TCR sequencing only when enough RNA was available from at least two tumor regions. Libraries were built with 5' RACE. TCRdb shows the sequencer as NextSeq 500. The TCR library protocol attached a unique molecular identifier to each TCR cDNA molecule to allow correction of PCR and sequencing errors. The published analysis was carried out like this. TCR identification, UMI-based error correction and CDR3 extraction were all carried out with Decombinator tools. TCRs above a frequency of 2 per 1,000, corresponding to the top 1% of the tumor frequency distribution, were defined as expanded. Each repertoire was subsampled 100 times to 5,000 TCRs, after which Renyi diversity was computed with the R vegan package. CDR3 similarity networks were built from amino acid triplet string-kernel similarity, with CDR3s being connected when pairwise similarity was above 0.82. Using fastp trimming at Q25 and MiXCR clonotype assembly, TCRdb reanalyzed the public sequencing data and kept in-frame beta chains. Every distinct CDR3 protein forms one entry, paired with its most common genes and DNA. The V and J calls shown here were made by TCRdb, not taken from the authors' results. In all, the sample holds 45,000 to 55,000 distinct CDR3 sequences, and roughly 5.2% of those were seen once. The biggest ten clones account for over 8.5% of the sample.

This clonotype came up many times. The specificity of this receptor is unknown. No base quality values were provided; no much bigger clone lies one nucleotide off. This receptor chain uses TRBV28 and TRBJ2-5; confidence is insufficient to name the D gene. The clonotype originates from a male donor with early-stage non-small cell lung cancer. The sample consisted of PBMCs, taken at surgery. The DNA is TGTGCCAGCAGTTTATTGCCAGAGACCCAGTACTTC. Translated, this gives CASSLLPETQYF.